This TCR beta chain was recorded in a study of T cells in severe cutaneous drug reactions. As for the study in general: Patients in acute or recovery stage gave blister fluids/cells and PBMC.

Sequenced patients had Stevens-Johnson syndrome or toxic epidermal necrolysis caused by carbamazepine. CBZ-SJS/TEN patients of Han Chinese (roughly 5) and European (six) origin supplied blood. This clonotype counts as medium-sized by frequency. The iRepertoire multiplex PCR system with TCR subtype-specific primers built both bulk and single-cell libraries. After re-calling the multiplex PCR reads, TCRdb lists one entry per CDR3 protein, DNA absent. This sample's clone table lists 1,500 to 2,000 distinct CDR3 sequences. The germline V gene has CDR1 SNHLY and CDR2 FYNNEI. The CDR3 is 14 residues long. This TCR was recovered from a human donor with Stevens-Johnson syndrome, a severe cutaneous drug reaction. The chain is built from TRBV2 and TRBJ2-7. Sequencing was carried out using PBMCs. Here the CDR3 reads CASRRQVLTYEQYF.